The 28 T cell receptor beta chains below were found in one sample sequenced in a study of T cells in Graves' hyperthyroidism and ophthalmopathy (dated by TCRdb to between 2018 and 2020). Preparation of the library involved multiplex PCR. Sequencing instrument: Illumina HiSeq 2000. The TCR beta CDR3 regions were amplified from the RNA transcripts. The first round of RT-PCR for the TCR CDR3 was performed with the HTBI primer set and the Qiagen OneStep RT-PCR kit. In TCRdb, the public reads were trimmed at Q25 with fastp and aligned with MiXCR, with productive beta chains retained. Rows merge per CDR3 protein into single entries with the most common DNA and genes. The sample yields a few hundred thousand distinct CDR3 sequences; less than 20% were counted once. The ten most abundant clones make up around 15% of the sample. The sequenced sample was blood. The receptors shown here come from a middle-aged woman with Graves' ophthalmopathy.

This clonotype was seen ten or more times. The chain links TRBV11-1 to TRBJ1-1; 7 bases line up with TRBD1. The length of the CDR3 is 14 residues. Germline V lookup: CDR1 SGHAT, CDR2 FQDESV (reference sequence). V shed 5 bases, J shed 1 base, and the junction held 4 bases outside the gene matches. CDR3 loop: CASSRGTENTEAFF. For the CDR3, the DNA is TGTGCCAGCAGCCGTGGGACAGAGAACACTGAAGCTTTCTTT.

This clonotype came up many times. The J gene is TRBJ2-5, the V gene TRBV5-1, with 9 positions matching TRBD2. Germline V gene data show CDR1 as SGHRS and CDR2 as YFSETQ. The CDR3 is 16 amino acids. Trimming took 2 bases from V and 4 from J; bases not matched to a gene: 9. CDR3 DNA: TGCGCCAGCAGCTTCACGGGTAGCGGGAGTGGAGAGACCCAGTACTTC. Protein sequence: CASSFTGSGSGETQYF.

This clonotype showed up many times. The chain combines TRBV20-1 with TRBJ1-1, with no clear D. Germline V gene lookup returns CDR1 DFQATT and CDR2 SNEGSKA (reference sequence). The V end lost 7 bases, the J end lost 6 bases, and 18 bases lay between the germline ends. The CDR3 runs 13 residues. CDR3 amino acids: CSGVGREFAEAFF. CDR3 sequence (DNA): TGCAGTGGTGTAGGGCGTGAGTTCGCTGAAGCTTTCTTT.

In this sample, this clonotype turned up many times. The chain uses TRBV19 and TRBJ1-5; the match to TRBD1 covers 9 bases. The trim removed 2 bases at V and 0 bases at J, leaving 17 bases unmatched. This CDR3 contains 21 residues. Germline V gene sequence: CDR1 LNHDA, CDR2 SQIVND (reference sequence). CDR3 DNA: TGTGCCAGTAGTATAAATTTTTTGCGGGACAGGGTGAAAAATAGCAATCAGCCCCAGCATTTT. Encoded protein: CASSINFLRDRVKNSNQPQHF.

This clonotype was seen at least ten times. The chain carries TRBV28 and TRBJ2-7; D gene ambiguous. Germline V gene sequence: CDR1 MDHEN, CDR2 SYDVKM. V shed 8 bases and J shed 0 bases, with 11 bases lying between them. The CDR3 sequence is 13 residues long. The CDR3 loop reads CASGIVGSYEQYF. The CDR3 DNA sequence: TGTGCCAGCGGGATAGTAGGCTCCTACGAGCAGTACTTC.

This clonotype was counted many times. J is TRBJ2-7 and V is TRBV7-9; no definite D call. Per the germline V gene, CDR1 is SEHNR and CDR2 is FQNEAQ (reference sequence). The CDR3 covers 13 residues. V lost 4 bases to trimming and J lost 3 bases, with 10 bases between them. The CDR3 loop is CASSSDGHYEQYF. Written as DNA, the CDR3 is TGTGCCAGCAGCTCGGACGGGCACTACGAGCAGTACTTC.

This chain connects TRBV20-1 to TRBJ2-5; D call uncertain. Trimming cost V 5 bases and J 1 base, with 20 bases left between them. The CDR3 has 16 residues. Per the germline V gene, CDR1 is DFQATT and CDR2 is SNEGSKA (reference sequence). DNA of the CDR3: TGCAGTGCTGCCTCTCCGGTAACACTTAGCCAAGAGACCCAGTACTTC. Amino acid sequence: CSAASPVTLSQETQYF.

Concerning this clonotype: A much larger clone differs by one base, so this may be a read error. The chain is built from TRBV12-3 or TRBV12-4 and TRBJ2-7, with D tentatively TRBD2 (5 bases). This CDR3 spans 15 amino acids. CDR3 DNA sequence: TGTGTCAGCAGCCGCGCGGGCAGCAGCTCCTACGAGCAGTACTTC. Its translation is CVSSRAGSSSYEQYF.

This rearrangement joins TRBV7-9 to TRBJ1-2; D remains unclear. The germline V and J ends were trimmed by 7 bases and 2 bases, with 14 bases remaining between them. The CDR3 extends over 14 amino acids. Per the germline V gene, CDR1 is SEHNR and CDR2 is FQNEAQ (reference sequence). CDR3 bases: TGTGCCAGCAAACTTGGACGGGAAAACTATGGCTACACCTTC. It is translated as CASKLGRENYGYTF.

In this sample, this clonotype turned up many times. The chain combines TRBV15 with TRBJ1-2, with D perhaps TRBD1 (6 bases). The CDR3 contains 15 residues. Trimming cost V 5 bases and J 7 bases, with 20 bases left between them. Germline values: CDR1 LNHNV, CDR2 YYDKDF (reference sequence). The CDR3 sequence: CATSVRQEGVGGYTF. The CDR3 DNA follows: TGTGCCACCAGCGTACGACAGGAGGGCGTGGGTGGCTACACCTTC.

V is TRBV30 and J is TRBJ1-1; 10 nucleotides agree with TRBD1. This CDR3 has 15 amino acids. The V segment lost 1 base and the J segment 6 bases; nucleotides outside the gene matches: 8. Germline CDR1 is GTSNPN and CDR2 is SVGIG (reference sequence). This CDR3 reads CAWSALRTGGAEAFF. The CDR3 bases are TGTGCCTGGAGTGCCCTAAGGACAGGGGGTGCTGAAGCTTTCTTT.

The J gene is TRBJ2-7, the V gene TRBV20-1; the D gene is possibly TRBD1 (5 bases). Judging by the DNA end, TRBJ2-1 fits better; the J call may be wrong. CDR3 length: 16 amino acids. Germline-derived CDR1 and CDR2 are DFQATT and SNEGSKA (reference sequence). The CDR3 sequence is CSAPEQQGRAAYEQFF. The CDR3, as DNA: TGCAGTGCTCCCGAACAGCAGGGCAGGGCAGCCTACGAGCAGTTCTTC.

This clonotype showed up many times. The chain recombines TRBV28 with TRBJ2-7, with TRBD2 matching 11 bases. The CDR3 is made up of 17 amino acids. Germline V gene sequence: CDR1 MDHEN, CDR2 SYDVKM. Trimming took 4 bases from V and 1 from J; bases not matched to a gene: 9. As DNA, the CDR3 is TGTGCCAGCAGTTCACCCGGGACTAGCGGACTATCCTACGAGCAGTACTTC. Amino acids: CASSSPGTSGLSYEQYF.

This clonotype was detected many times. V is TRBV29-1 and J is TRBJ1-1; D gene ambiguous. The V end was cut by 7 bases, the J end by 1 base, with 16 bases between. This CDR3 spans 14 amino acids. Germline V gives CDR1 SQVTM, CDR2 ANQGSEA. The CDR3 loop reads CSAPDGWWNTEAFF. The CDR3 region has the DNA TGCAGCGCCCCAGACGGTTGGTGGAACACTGAAGCTTTCTTT.

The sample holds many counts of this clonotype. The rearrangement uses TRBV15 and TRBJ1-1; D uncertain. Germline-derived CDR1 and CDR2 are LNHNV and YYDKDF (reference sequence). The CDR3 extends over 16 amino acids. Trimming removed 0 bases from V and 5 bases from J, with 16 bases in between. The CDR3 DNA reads TGTGCCACCAGCAGAGATCGTAATCCGCCCGTGACTGAAGCTTTCTTT. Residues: CATSRDRNPPVTEAFF.

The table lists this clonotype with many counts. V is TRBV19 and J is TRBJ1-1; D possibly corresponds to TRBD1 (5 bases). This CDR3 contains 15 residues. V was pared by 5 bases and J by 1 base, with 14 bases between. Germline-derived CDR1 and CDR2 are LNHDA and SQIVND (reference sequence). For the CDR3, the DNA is TGTGCCAGTAGTCGACTGAGGGGAGGGAACACTGAAGCTTTCTTT. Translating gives CASSRLRGGNTEAFF.

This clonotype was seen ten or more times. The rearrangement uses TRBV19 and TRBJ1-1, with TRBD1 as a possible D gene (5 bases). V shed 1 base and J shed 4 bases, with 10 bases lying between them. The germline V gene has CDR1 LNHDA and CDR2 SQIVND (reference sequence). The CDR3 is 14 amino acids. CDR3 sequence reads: CASSIGRGSTEAFF. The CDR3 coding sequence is TGTGCCAGTAGTATAGGGAGGGGTAGCACTGAAGCTTTCTTT.

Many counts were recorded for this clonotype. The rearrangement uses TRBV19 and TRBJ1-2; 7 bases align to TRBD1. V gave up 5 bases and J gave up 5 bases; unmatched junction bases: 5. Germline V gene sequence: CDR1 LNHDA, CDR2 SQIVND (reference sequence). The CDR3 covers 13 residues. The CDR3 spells CASSRDSPYGYTF. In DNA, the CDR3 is TGTGCCAGTAGTCGGGACAGTCCATATGGCTACACCTTC.

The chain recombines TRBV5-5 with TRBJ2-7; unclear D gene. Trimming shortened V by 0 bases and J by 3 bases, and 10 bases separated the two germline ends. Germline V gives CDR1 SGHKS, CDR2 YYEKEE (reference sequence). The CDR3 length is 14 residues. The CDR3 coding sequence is TGTGCCAGCAGCTTGGCCCCCCTATACTACGAGCAGTACTTC. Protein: CASSLAPLYYEQYF.

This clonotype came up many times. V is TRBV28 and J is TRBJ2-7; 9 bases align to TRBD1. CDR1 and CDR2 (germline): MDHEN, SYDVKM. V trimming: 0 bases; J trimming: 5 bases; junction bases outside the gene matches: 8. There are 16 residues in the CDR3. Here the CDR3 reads CASSLWVGQGLNEQYF. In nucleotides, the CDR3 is TGTGCCAGCAGTTTATGGGTAGGACAGGGGCTCAACGAGCAGTACTTC.

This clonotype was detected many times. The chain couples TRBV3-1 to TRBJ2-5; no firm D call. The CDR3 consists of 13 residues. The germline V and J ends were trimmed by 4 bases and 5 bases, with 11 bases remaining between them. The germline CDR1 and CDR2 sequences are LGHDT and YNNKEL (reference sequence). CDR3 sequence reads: CASSPYPWETQYF. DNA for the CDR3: TGTGCCAGCAGCCCTTACCCGTGGGAGACCCAGTACTTC.

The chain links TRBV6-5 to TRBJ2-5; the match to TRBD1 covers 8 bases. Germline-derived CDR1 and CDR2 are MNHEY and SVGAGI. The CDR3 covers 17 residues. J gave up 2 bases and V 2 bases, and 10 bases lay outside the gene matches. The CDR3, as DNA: TGTGCCAGCAGTTACCCGCCTTCAGGGGGCTGGCAAGAGACCCAGTACTTC. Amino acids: CASSYPPSGGWQETQYF.

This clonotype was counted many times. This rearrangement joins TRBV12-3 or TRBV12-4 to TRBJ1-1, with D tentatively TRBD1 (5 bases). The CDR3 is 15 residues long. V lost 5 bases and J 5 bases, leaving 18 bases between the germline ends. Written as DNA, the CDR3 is TGTGCCAGCAGTCCACCTGAGGGGACCAGGACTGAAGCTTTCTTT. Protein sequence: CASSPPEGTRTEAFF.

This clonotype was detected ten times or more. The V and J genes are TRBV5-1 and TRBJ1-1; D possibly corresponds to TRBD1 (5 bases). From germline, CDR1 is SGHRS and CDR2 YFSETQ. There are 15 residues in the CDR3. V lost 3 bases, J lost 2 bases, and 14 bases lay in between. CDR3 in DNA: TGCGCCAGCAGCTGGGGGGATTATCGAAACACTGAAGCTTTCTTT. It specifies CASSWGDYRNTEAFF.

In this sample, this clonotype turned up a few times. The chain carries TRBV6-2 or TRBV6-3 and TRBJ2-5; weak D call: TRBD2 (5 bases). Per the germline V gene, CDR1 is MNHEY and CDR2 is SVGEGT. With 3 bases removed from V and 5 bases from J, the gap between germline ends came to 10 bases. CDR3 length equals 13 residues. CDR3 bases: TGTGCCAGCAGTTATGACGGGGATGAGACCCAGTACTTC. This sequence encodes CASSYDGDETQYF.

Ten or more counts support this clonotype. Here the CDR3 reads CAWNTEAFF. The CDR3 DNA reads TGTGCCTGGAACACTGAAGCTTTCTTT. The chain uses TRBV30 and TRBJ1-1; no definite D call. Deletions cut 4 bases from V and 3 bases from J, with 0 bases between. The CDR3 runs 9 residues. CDR1 GTSNPN and CDR2 SVGIG come from the germline V gene (reference sequence).

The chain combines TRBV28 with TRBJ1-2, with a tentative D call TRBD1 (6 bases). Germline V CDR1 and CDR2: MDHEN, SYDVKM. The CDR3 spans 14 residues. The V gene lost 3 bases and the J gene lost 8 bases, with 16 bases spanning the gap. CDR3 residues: CASSLLLGGSGYTF. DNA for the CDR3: TGTGCCAGCAGTTTGCTCCTAGGGGGTTCGGGCTACACCTTC.

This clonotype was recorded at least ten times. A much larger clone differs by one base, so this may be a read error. The CDR3 nucleotides are TGTGCCAGCAGTGGTGGGGGGACAGCAAACTATGGCTACGCCTTC. Translating it yields CASSGGGTANYGYAF. The rearrangement joins TRBV2 to TRBJ1-2; TRBD1 agrees at 7 bases. Germline loops: CDR1 SNHLY, CDR2 FYNNEI. The CDR3 loop spans 15 amino acids.